This TCR beta chain appears in the sequencing data of a study of T-cell reconstitution after alpha-beta-depleted transplantation in children (dated by TCRdb to between 2015 and 2016). In the study overall: T-cell immune reconstitution after TCRalphabeta/CD19-depleted allogeneic hematopoietic cell transplantation in children was quantitatively tracked in the study by means of TCR repertoire profiling. Overall study results and their limits: About two months after transplant, the apparently early recovery of alphabetaT-cell counts reportedly depended on just several hundred clones that had expanded rapidly and came from non-depleted graft cells. The high TCRbeta diversity at day 60 in some patients was ascribed to recipient T cells and intrathymic progenitors that had survived conditioning. Over the following months the frequencies of hyperexpanded clones went down, and after one year T-cell counts and TCRbeta diversity were mostly credited to newly produced T cells.

The treatment or condition tag for this specimen amounts to: allogeneic hematopoietic cell transplantation with graft depleted of TCRalphabeta T cells and CD19 B cells. Transplant recipients were children who received TCRalphabeta/CD19-depleted allogeneic hematopoietic cell grafts. This clonotype was detected ten times or more. Its antigen is unknown. It has no much larger one-base neighbor in the sample; base qualities were not kept. The library was generated by PCR. Instrument used: Illumina HiSeq 2500. To normalize quantification of the TCRbeta repertoire, the TCR libraries were built with molecular barcoding that relied on unique molecular identifiers. TCRdb cleaned the public reads at Q25 with fastp, built clones with MiXCR and kept in-frame beta chains. Identical CDR3 protein sequences are pooled into one entry, listed with their most common genes and DNA. The sample yields some 600,000 distinct CDR3 sequences; roughly 13% were counted once. The ten biggest clones cover about 2.2% of the sample.

V gives up 2 bases and J gives up 4 bases, and the segment between their germline ends measures 8 bases. Taken from the germline V gene, the CDR1 and CDR2 loops are SGHVS and FNYEAQ. Spanning cysteine to phenylalanine, the CDR3 consists of 14 amino acids. CDR3 DNA is the only sequence kept; it has 42 bases, read in frame from the first base. The source was PBMCs, mostly from graft donor cells, collected 360 days after TCRalphabeta/CD19-depleted stem cell transplant. The sequence was obtained from a male patient between 5 and 17 years old who had a stem cell transplant for acute myeloid leukemia, so the T cells may come from the graft donor. The rearranged segments are TRBV7-6 and TRBJ2-2, with TRBD1 as a weak D call on 5 bases. The nucleotides read TGTGCCAGCAGCTTACAAGGGGCCACCGGGGAGCTGTTTTTT. Its protein reads: CASSLQGATGELFF.